The 6 T cell receptor beta chains presented below share a single source sample, sequenced in a study of blood T cell repertoires in COVID-19. This table comes from immunoSEQ multiplex PCR, and its TCRdb copy is limited to in-frame clones, with some not included. The sample shows 100,000 to 150,000 clones, 80% to 90% of them seen only once. The sequenced material came from PBMCs or T cells enriched from blood (not recorded which). The receptors here all came from a woman aged 50 to 60 who had recovered from COVID-19.

The CDR3, as DNA: TGTGCCAGCAGCCCCCCGGGACACTCTGGAAACACCATATATTTT. This encodes CASSPPGHSGNTIYF. This chain connects TRBV7-9 to TRBJ1-3; a possible D gene is TRBD1 (6 bases). This CDR3 has 15 residues. V shed 5 bases and J shed 0 bases, with 11 bases lying between them. Germline V lookup: CDR1 SEHNR, CDR2 FQNEAQ (reference sequence).

V is TRBV7-2 and J is TRBJ2-7; 9 bases are a match to TRBD1. In germline, CDR1 is SGHTA, CDR2 FQGNSA. The CDR3 length is 15 residues. V lost 3 bases to trimming and J lost 4 bases; unmatched junction nucleotides: 7. The chain's CDR3 is CASSFNRDRDYEQYF. CDR3 coding DNA: TGTGCCAGCAGCTTTAACCGGGACAGGGATTACGAGCAGTACTTC.

V and J are TRBV12-3 or TRBV12-4 and TRBJ2-3; 11 bases line up with TRBD2. The CDR3 is 13 residues long. Trimming removed 8 bases from V and 8 bases from J; junction bases left unmatched: 6. Here the CDR3 DNA reads TGTGCCAGCGGGACTAGCGGTGTGGGTACGCAGTATTTT. As protein: CASGTSGVGTQYF.

V is TRBV9 and J is TRBJ2-7, with a weak D call TRBD1 (6 bases). The V end was cut by 3 bases, the J end by 5 bases, with 15 bases between. Germline V CDR1 and CDR2: SGDLS, YYNGEE. This CDR3 has 14 amino acids. The CDR3 DNA reads as TGTGCCAGCAGCGAAGCGAACCGGGACAACGAGCAGTACTTC. Its protein product is CASSEANRDNEQYF.

V usage is TRBV24-1 and J usage is TRBJ2-7; no reliable D call. The CDR3 runs to 16 residues. Germline values: CDR1 KGHDR, CDR2 SFDVKD. Trimming cost V 6 bases and J 4 bases, with 21 bases left between them. The CDR3 sequence: CATSSSTPHRSYEQYF. CDR3 DNA sequence: TGTGCCACCAGTTCCTCCACCCCGCATAGATCTTACGAGCAGTACTTC.

The J gene is TRBJ1-6, the V gene TRBV3-1 (or the pseudogene TRBV3-2); D may be TRBD1 (5 bases). Germline V CDR1 and CDR2: LGHDT, YNNKEL (reference sequence). The V end lost 4 bases, the J end lost 12 bases, and 37 bases lay between the germline ends. The length of the CDR3 is 21 residues. CDR3 sequence (DNA): TGTGCCAGCAGCCGCACAGACCGGGACGGGGGGGTGCGACCCCTGGGAGTACCCCTCCACTTT. Its translation: CASSRTDRDGGVRPLGVPLHF.